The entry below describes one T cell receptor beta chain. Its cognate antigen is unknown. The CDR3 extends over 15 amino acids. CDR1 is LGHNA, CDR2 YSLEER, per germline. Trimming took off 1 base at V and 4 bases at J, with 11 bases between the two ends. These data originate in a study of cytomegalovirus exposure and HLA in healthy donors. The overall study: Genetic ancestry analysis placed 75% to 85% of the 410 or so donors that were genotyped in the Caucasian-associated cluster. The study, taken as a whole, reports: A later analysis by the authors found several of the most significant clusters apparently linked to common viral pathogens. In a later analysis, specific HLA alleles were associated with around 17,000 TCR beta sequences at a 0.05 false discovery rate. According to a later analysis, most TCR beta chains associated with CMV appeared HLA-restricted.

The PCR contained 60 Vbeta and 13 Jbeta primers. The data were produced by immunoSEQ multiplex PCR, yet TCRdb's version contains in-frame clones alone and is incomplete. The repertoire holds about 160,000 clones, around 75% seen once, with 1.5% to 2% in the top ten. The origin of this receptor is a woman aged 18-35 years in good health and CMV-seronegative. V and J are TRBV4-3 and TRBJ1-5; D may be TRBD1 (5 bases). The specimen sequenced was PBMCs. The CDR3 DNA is TGCGCCAGCAGCCAAGTATTGCAGGGTAATCAGCCCCAGCATTTT. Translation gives CASSQVLQGNQPQHF.